These 17 T cell receptor beta chains originate from one sample sequenced in a study of molecular identifiers for immune sequencing clone quantification. One entry per CDR3 protein, called by TCRdb with MiXCR from the PCR reads. The sample yields approximately 500,000 distinct CDR3 sequences, about 21% seen once. The sequencing sample was made of naive CD8+ T cells from blood, with Jurkat cell RNA spiked in. Subset indicated: FACS-sorted CD8+CD4-CCR7+CD45RA+ naive T cells. All receptors derive from a human donor in good health. Some libraries in this study had Jurkat cell RNA spiked in.

This clonotype was observed a handful of times. No conserved phenylalanine or tryptophan ends this CDR3, so it is likely a read error. The DNA is omitted, as the CDR3 cannot be located on it reliably, and the CDR3 follows TCRdb's listing. The V gene is TRBV5-4, the J gene TRBJ2-1; the DNA was not compared with TRBD2, the D call given in the table. Germline CDR1 and CDR2: SGHNT and YYREEE (reference sequence). Ends included, the CDR3 has 11 residues. The CDR3: CASSWSGTPTL.

This clonotype was seen more than once but under ten times. This could be a read error, since a much larger clone is one nucleotide away. The chain recombines TRBV29-1 with TRBJ2-3; no clear D gene. The CDR3 has 11 amino acids. Germline CDR1 SQVTM, CDR2 ANQGSEA. The CDR3 DNA reads as TGCGGCGTAGGACCAACAGATGCGCAGTATTTT. Its protein is CGVGPTDAQYF.

This chain uses TRBV21-1 with TRBJ1-1; the table gives TRBD1 as D, unverified against the DNA. TRBV21-1 counts as a pseudogene. CDR3 size: 18 residues. CDR3 sequence reads: CASSKDSLDGQLNTEAFF. CDR3 nucleotides: TGTGCCAGCAGCAAAGACAGTCTTGACGGACAGTTGAACACTGAAGCTTTCTTT.

In regard to this clonotype: With a much larger clone just one base away, this may be a read error. The rearrangement links TRBV7-6 to TRBJ2-7, with a possible D match to TRBD2 (7 bases). CDR3 length equals 15 residues. Germline CDR1 is SGHVS and CDR2 is FNYEAQ. The CDR3 DNA reads as TGTGCCAGCAGCTTAGATCGGGGGGCGCGGCACGAGCAGTGCTTC. This sequence encodes CASSLDRGARHEQCF.

In this sample, this clonotype turned up a few times. The V gene is TRBV30, the J gene TRBJ2-1, with TRBD1 matching 7 bases. The CDR3 length is 13 residues. J lost 6 bases, V lost 2 bases, and 4 bases had no gene match. Germline CDR1 and CDR2: GTSNPN and SVGIG (reference sequence). This CDR3 is CAWSMAGGNEQFF. In nucleotides, the CDR3 is TGTGCCTGGAGTATGGCAGGGGGCAATGAGCAGTTCTTC.

The J gene is TRBJ2-7, the V gene TRBV25-1, with 9 positions matching TRBD2. Germline trimming cut 2 bases from V and 2 bases from J; bases unmatched to any gene: 4. The CDR3 totals 15 residues. Looked up from germline, CDR1 is MGHDK and CDR2 is SYGVNS. The CDR3 here is CASSEVAGVAYEQYF. CDR3 sequence (DNA): TGTGCCAGCAGTGAAGTAGCGGGAGTGGCCTACGAGCAGTACTTC.

This clonotype was seen at least ten times. This chain links TRBV5-4 with TRBJ2-3, with 11 positions matching TRBD2. This CDR3 is built from 19 residues. CDR1 and CDR2 from the germline V gene are SGHNT and YYREEE (reference sequence). Unmatched junction bases numbered 14, after V lost 2 bases and J lost 3 bases. The CDR3 loop reads CASSFSLAGGRGQTDTQYF. CDR3 DNA: TGTGCCAGCAGCTTCTCTCTAGCGGGAGGCCGCGGCCAGACAGATACGCAGTATTTT.

The V call is TRBV5-6, the J call TRBJ2-1; TRBD1 agrees at 9 bases. The CDR3 totals 15 residues. Germline-derived CDR1 and CDR2 are SGHDT and YYEEEE. V trimming: 4 bases; J trimming: 7 bases; junction bases outside the gene matches: 9. In DNA, the CDR3 is TGTGCCAGCAGCACCGGGACAGGGTTGATTAATGAGCAGTTCTTC. Translated, it gives CASSTGTGLINEQFF.

This clonotype was picked up many times. The V gene is TRBV28, the J gene TRBJ2-3, with D perhaps matching TRBD1 or TRBD2 (6 bases each). V shed 8 bases and J shed 3 bases, with 18 bases lying between them. The germline gives CDR1 MDHEN, CDR2 SYDVKM. The CDR3 consists of 15 residues. The CDR3 loop is CASEFRRGVTDTQYF. In nucleotides, the CDR3 is TGTGCCAGCGAGTTTAGGAGGGGGGTAACAGATACGCAGTATTTT.

On this clonotype: This may stem from a read error, because a much larger clone lies one nucleotide away. This chain uses TRBV7-2 with TRBJ2-7; 9 bases align to TRBD1. Germline assignment: CDR1 SGHTA and CDR2 FQGNSA. This CDR3 is built from 16 residues. The CDR3: CASSLWFSDRGHERYF. Written as DNA, the CDR3 is TGTGCCAGCAGCTTATGGTTTTCGGACAGGGGCCACGAGCGGTACTTC.

This clonotype came up once. The V and J genes are TRBV12-3 or TRBV12-4 and TRBJ2-5; 10 nucleotides align to TRBD2. The V and J ends lost 5 bases and 5 bases, in that order; junction bases with no gene match: 5. The CDR3 runs to 14 residues. CDR3 sequence: CASSQREGGETQYF. CDR3 coding DNA: TGTGCCAGCAGTCAGCGGGAGGGCGGGGAGACCCAGTACTTC.

This clonotype appeared many times. The CDR3 spells CASSFRGTPSTDTQYF. The CDR3 nucleotides read TGTGCCAGCAGTTTCCGAGGGACTCCTTCTACAGATACGCAGTATTTT. The V and J genes are TRBV28 and TRBJ2-3; perhaps TRBD2 as D (6 bases). Per germline, CDR1 MDHEN and CDR2 SYDVKM. V was pared by 3 bases and J by 3 bases, with 16 bases between. This CDR3 has 16 residues.

The sample holds one count of this clonotype. One base away lies a much larger clone, so this may be a sequencing read error. The genes are TRBV2 and TRBJ2-7, with D possibly matching TRBD1 (5 bases). Germline-derived CDR1 and CDR2 are SNHLY and FYNNEI. The CDR3 is 13 amino acids. In DNA, the CDR3 is TGTGCCAGTATGACAAGGGGCTCCTCCGAGCAGTACTTC. The encoded protein is CASMTRGSSEQYF.

In regard to this clonotype: A much bigger clone sits one base away, suggesting this may be a read error. This chain joins TRBV7-9 and TRBJ2-5; D perhaps matches TRBD2 (5 bases). Germline assignment: CDR1 SEHNR and CDR2 FQNEAQ (reference sequence). The CDR3 extends over 14 amino acids. CDR3: CASKDRESQVTQYF. The CDR3 nucleotides are TGTGCCAGCAAAGACCGGGAATCCCAAGTGACCCAGTACTTC.

The V gene is TRBV9, the J gene TRBJ2-7; 8 positions agree with TRBD1. Germline loops: CDR1 SGDLS, CDR2 YYNGEE. CDR3 size: 15 residues. V dropped 2 bases and J dropped 3; count of bases not matched to a gene: 7. DNA of the CDR3: TGTGCCAGCAGCGTTGGGAAGACAGGGGACTACGAGCAGTACTTC. It yields the protein CASSVGKTGDYEQYF. The full variable domain, its missing parts supplied by reference TRBV9 and TRBJ2-7, is DSGVTQTPKHLITATGQRVTLRCSPRSGDLSVYWYQQSLDQGLQFLIQYYNGEERAKGNILERFSAQQFPDLHSELNLSSLELGDSALYFCASSVGKTGDYEQYFGPGTRLTVT.

CDR3 region: CASSDGVIETQYF. In nucleotides, the CDR3 is TGTGCCAGCAGTGACGGGGTAATAGAGACCCAGTACTTC. This chain joins TRBV2 and TRBJ2-5; tentative D call: TRBD2 (5 bases). The length of the CDR3 is 13 residues. The V end lost 3 bases, the J end lost 4 bases, and 9 bases lay between the germline ends. Germline V gene lookup returns CDR1 SNHLY and CDR2 FYNNEI.

A single count supports this clonotype. The chain uses TRBV7-8 and TRBJ2-2; 12 bases align to TRBD2. J gave up 6 bases and V 1 base, and 6 bases lay outside the gene matches. The germline gives CDR1 SGHVS, CDR2 FQNEAQ. The CDR3 totals 17 residues. The CDR3 spells CASSLGLAGGLSGELFF. The CDR3 DNA is TGTGCCAGCAGCTTAGGCCTAGCGGGGGGGCTGTCCGGGGAGCTGTTTTTT.